The 21 T cell receptor beta chains below all came from one sample that was sequenced in a study of blood T cell repertoires in COVID-19 (dated by TCRdb to about 2020). Library method: the immunoSEQ multiplex PCR assay. TCRdb limited this immuneACCESS table to in-frame rearrangements with V and J called. A share of clones is missing; checked studies link under half to unresolved V genes, and the rest is unexplained. This sample is represented by 210,000 or so clones; roughly 90% of them were singletons. Over 1.5% of the sample is taken by the ten largest. Sequenced material: peripheral blood. These receptors originate from a man aged 40-49 years with active or convalescent COVID-19.

This sequence joins TRBV28 and TRBJ2-2; maybe TRBD1 (6 bases). Germline V gives CDR1 MDHEN, CDR2 SYDVKM. The CDR3 has 16 residues. The V and J ends lost 6 bases and 0 bases respectively, with 14 bases between them. Here the CDR3 reads CASSTHRAPNTGELFF. The CDR3 DNA sequence: TGTGCCAGCAGCACCCACAGGGCCCCGAACACCGGGGAGCTGTTTTTT.

The chain employs TRBV7-9 and TRBJ2-6; 11 positions agree with TRBD1. From germline, CDR1 is SEHNR and CDR2 FQNEAQ (reference sequence). With 5 bases clipped from V and 4 bases from J, the junction kept 7 bases outside the gene matches. The CDR3 is made up of 17 amino acids. In DNA, the CDR3 is TGTGCCAGCAGCACCCTTGGACAGGGGGCGGGGGCCAACGTCCTGACTTTC. Translated: CASSTLGQGAGANVLTF.

This clone has a single count. This chain joins TRBV27 and TRBJ1-2, with a weak D call TRBD1 (5 bases). The length of the CDR3 is 13 residues. Germline CDR1 and CDR2: MNHEY and SMNVEV (reference sequence). V lost 2 bases and J 6 bases, leaving 10 bases between the germline ends. DNA of the CDR3: TGTGCCAGCAGTTTAACCGCAGGGCATGGCTACACCTTC. As protein: CASSLTAGHGYTF.

The chain joins TRBV12-5 to TRBJ2-5, with 7 bases that match TRBD1. The V and J ends lost 5 bases and 1 base, in that order; junction bases with no gene match: 7. Germline lookup yields CDR1 LGHNT and CDR2 FRNRAP. CDR3 size: 15 residues. CDR3 region: CASGQTGFFQETQYF. CDR3 DNA sequence: TGTGCTAGTGGTCAGACAGGGTTTTTCCAAGAGACCCAGTACTTC.

The chain combines TRBV2 with TRBJ1-4; possible D gene TRBD1, 6 bases. Trimming cost V 1 base and J 10 bases, with 16 bases left between them. The CDR3 consists of 15 residues. Germline loops: CDR1 SNHLY, CDR2 FYNNEI. CDR3 sequence (DNA): TGTGCCAGCAGTGAAGATCCACCCTTAGGGGGAAAACTGTTTTTT. Translating gives CASSEDPPLGGKLFF. The variable domain in full, with the rest retrieved from reference TRBV2 and TRBJ1-4, is EPEVTQTPSHQVTQMGQEVILRCVPISNHLYFYWYRQILGQKVEFLVSFYNNEISEKSEIFDDQFSVERPDGSNFTLKIRSTKLEDSAMYFCASSEDPPLGGKLFFGSGTQLSVL.

This chain connects TRBV6-5 to TRBJ2-6; 7 bases map to TRBD2. With 5 bases clipped from V and 4 bases from J, the junction kept 5 bases outside the gene matches. The CDR3 has 15 amino acids. CDR1 and CDR2 from the germline V gene are MNHEY and SVGAGI. The CDR3 bases are TGTGCCAGCAGTACCGGGAGGCCGGGGGCCAACGTCCTGACTTTC. The encoded protein is CASSTGRPGANVLTF.

The chain recombines TRBV6-1 with TRBJ1-2; D unresolved. The CDR3 spans 15 residues. V was clipped by 1 base and J by 2 bases, with 11 bases between them. Germline loops: CDR1 MNHNS, CDR2 SASEGT. The CDR3 DNA follows: TGTGCCAGCAGTGAAGGAGCAGGCGCGAACTATGGCTACACCTTC. This gives the protein CASSEGAGANYGYTF.

J is TRBJ2-3 and V is TRBV3-1 (or the pseudogene TRBV3-2); 11 nucleotides line up with TRBD2. The ends lost 4 bases at V and 2 bases at J; junction bases unmatched: 2. CDR1 is LGHDT, CDR2 YNNKEL, per germline (reference sequence). The CDR3 spans 15 residues. CDR3 sequence (DNA): TGTGCCAGCAGCCCACTAGCGGGAGTCACAGATACGCAGTATTTT. Amino acid sequence: CASSPLAGVTDTQYF.

V and J are TRBV28 and TRBJ1-5, with a possible D match to TRBD1 (5 bases). This CDR3 spans 21 amino acids. Trimming took 7 bases from V and 0 from J, leaving 31 bases between them. Germline CDR1 is MDHEN and CDR2 is SYDVKM. The CDR3 sequence: CASTPGIPKLSEWNSNQPQHF. The DNA of the CDR3 is TGTGCCAGCACTCCAGGGATACCGAAGCTCTCTGAGTGGAATAGCAATCAGCCCCAGCATTTT.

The chain joins TRBV3-1 (or the pseudogene TRBV3-2) to TRBJ1-5; TRBD1 is a possible D gene (5 bases). The CDR3 has 16 amino acids. Between the trimmed V and J ends, which lost 2 bases and 3 bases, there was a span of 14 bases. From germline, CDR1 is LGHDT and CDR2 YNNKEL (reference sequence). CDR3 nucleotides: TGTGCCAGCAGCCAAAATCCTCCGGGGGTCAATCAGCCCCAGCATTTT. Amino acid sequence: CASSQNPPGVNQPQHF.

The sample holds a few counts of this clone. The chain combines TRBV5-1 with TRBJ1-1; D remains ambiguous. Between the trimmed V and J ends, which lost 4 bases and 1 base, there was a span of 5 bases. Germline lookup yields CDR1 SGHRS and CDR2 YFSETQ. CDR3 size: 12 residues. CDR3 DNA: TGCGCCAGCAGCCCGGGGAACACTGAAGCTTTCTTT. It specifies CASSPGNTEAFF.

The chain combines TRBV9 with TRBJ2-2, with D unresolved. Between the trimmed V and J ends, which lost 1 base and 3 bases, there was a span of 4 bases. The V gene's germline CDR1 is SGDLS and CDR2 YYNGEE. The CDR3 has 13 residues. The DNA for the CDR3 is TGTGCCAGCAGCGTATCAGACACCGGGGAGCTGTTTTTT. This translates into CASSVSDTGELFF.

The V call is TRBV7-9, the J call TRBJ2-5; 7 nucleotides match TRBD2. Germline V gene lookup returns CDR1 SEHNR and CDR2 FQNEAQ (reference sequence). The V and J ends lost 5 bases and 5 bases, in that order; junction bases with no gene match: 14. The CDR3 totals 16 residues. CDR3 coding DNA: TGTGCCAGCAGCAGCGGGACGGCGTTAGGGTGGGAGACCCAGTACTTC. This translates into CASSSGTALGWETQYF.

This clone has a single count. This chain uses TRBV30 with TRBJ1-2; 8 bases are a match to TRBD1. The CDR3 is 15 amino acids. Trimming at V came to 3 bases and at J to 3 bases, leaving 9 bases not matched to a gene. Germline values: CDR1 GTSNPN, CDR2 SVGIG (reference sequence). CDR3 nucleotides: TGTGCCTGGAGAGACCTACAGGGGGTCCACTATGGCTACACCTTC. Its protein is CAWRDLQGVHYGYTF. The variable domain in full, with the rest retrieved from reference TRBV30 and TRBJ1-2, is SQTIHQWPATLVQPVGSPLSLECTVEGTSNPNLYWYRQAAGRGLQLLFYSVGIGQISSEVPQNLSASRPQDRQFILSSKKLLLSDSGFYLCAWRDLQGVHYGYTFGSGTRLTVV.

The chain links TRBV7-3 to TRBJ2-1; 7 bases are shared with TRBD2. The V segment lost 0 bases and the J segment 2 bases; nucleotides outside the gene matches: 7. CDR1 and CDR2 (germline): SGHTA, FQGTGA. The CDR3 contains 17 residues. The CDR3 region has the DNA TGTGCCAGCAGCTTAACTACGCCGGGGGGAACCTACAATGAGCAGTTCTTC. It encodes CASSLTTPGGTYNEQFF.

The chain has TRBV10-3 and TRBJ2-3; TRBD1 matches at 7 bases. V trimming: 2 bases; J trimming: 0 bases; junction bases outside the gene matches: 5. This CDR3 region has 16 residues. The germline V gene has CDR1 ENHRY and CDR2 SYGVKD. The CDR3 region is CAISEPGTASTDTQYF. The DNA of the CDR3 is TGTGCCATCAGTGAGCCGGGGACAGCGAGCACAGATACGCAGTATTTT.

This clone has only a few counts. J is TRBJ1-1 and V is TRBV19; D is ambiguous. The CDR3 sequence is 13 residues long. CDR1 and CDR2 (germline): LNHDA, SQIVND (reference sequence). V was trimmed by 2 bases and J by 0 bases, leaving 4 bases between them. The CDR3 sequence is CASSISLNTEAFF. The CDR3 nucleotides read TGTGCCAGTAGTATAAGCCTGAACACTGAAGCTTTCTTT.

The table lists this clone with many counts. V and J are TRBV6-1 and TRBJ2-7; TRBD2 might be the D (6 bases). This CDR3 comprises 15 residues. Trimming pared 3 bases from V and 5 bases from J, leaving 17 bases between. Germline V gene sequence: CDR1 MNHNS, CDR2 SASEGT. CDR3 sequence reads: CASSEPGEPKNEQYF. The CDR3 DNA is TGTGCCAGCAGTGAGCCGGGAGAACCCAAAAACGAGCAGTACTTC.

This rearrangement joins TRBV9 to TRBJ1-6; maybe TRBD1 (5 bases). In germline, CDR1 is SGDLS, CDR2 YYNGEE. V lost 0 bases and J 7 bases, leaving 17 bases between the germline ends. The CDR3 is 17 amino acids. The CDR3 nucleotides are TGTGCCAGCAGCGTAGAGAGGGGAGGAAGTTCCAATTCACCCCTCCACTTT. Translating it yields CASSVERGGSSNSPLHF.

The chain joins TRBV11-2 to TRBJ1-1; a weak D match, TRBD1 (5 bases). CDR1 and CDR2 (germline): SGHAT, FQNNGV. This CDR3 contains 13 residues. The ends were cut back, 0 bases at V and 10 bases at J, with 12 bases in the middle. The CDR3 nucleotides read TGTGCCAGCAGCTTAGAGGATAGGGGAGGAGCTTTCTTT. Protein: CASSLEDRGGAFF.

The chain carries TRBV2 and TRBJ1-4; 7 bases map to TRBD1. This CDR3 is 15 amino acids long. The J segment lost 3 bases and the V segment lost 6 bases, leaving 7 bases of the junction unmatched. Per germline, CDR1 SNHLY and CDR2 FYNNEI. The CDR3 DNA reads TGTGCCAGCAGGGGACAGCTCACCCCTAATGAAAAACTGTTTTTT. Its translation is CASRGQLTPNEKLFF.